Reported below is one T cell receptor (beta chain). The V and J ends lost 9 bases and 4 bases respectively, with 9 bases between them. Germline V gene sequence: CDR1 LNHDA, CDR2 SQIVND (reference sequence). The CDR3 is made up of 11 amino acids. The sample originates from a study of blood T cell repertoires in COVID-19. The data were produced by immunoSEQ multiplex PCR, yet TCRdb's version contains in-frame clones alone and is incomplete. The top ten hold around 13% of the sample, which has 85,000 to 100,000 clones, approximately 86% seen once. The V call is TRBV19, the J call TRBJ1-2; a possible D gene is TRBD1 (6 bases). This clonotype was sampled from a woman in her fifties or sixties in a cohort sampled during active or convalescent COVID-19. Material for sequencing was peripheral blood. This chain's CDR3 is CASRGSYGYTF. DNA for the CDR3: TGTGCCAGCAGGGGAAGCTATGGCTACACCTTC.